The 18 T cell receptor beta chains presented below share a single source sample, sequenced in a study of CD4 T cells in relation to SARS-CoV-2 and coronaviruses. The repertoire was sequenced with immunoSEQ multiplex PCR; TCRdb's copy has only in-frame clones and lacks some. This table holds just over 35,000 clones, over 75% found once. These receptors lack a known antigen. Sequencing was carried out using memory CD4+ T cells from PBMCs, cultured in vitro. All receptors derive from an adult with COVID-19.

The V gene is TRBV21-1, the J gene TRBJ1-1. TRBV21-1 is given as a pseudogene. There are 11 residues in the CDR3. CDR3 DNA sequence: TGTGCCAGCAGGACGGGGGGTGAAGCTTTCTTT. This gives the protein CASRTGGEAFF.

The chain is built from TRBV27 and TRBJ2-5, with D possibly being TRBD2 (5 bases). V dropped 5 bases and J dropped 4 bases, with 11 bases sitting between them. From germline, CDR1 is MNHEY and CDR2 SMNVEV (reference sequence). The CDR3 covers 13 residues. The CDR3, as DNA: TGTGCCAGCAGTCTCCGCGGGCTAGAGACCCAGTACTTC. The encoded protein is CASSLRGLETQYF.

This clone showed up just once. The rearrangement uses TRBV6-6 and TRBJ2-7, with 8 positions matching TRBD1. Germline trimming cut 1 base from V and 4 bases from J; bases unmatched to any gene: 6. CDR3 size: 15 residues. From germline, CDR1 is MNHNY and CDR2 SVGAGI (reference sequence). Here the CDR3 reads CASSYLEQGVYEQYF. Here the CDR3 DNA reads TGTGCCAGCAGTTACTTGGAACAGGGGGTTTACGAGCAGTACTTC.

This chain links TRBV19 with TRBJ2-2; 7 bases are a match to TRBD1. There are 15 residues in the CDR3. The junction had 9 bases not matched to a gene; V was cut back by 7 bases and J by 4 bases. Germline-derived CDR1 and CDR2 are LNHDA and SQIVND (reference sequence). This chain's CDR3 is CASTYQGVITGELFF. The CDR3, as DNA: TGTGCCAGTACCTACCAGGGGGTGATCACCGGGGAGCTGTTTTTT.

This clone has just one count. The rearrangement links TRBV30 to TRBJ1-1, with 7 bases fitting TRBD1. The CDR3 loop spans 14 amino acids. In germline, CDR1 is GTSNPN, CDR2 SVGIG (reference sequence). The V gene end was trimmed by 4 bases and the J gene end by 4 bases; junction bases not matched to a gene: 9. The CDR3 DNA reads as TGTGCCTGGAACCAGGGGGGACCGACCACTGAAGCTTTCTTT. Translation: CAWNQGGPTTEAFF. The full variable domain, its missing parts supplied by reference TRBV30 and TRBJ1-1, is SQTIHQWPATLVQPVGSPLSLECTVEGTSNPNLYWYRQAAGRGLQLLFYSVGIGQISSEVPQNLSASRPQDRQFILSSKKLLLSDSGFYLCAWNQGGPTTEAFFGQGTRLTVV.

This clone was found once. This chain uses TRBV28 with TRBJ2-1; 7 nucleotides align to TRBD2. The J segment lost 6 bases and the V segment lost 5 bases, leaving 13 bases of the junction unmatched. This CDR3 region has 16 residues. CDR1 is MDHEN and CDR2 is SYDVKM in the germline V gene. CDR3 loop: CASSPWRGGSRNEQFF. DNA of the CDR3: TGTGCCAGCAGTCCTTGGAGAGGCGGGAGCCGCAATGAGCAGTTCTTC.

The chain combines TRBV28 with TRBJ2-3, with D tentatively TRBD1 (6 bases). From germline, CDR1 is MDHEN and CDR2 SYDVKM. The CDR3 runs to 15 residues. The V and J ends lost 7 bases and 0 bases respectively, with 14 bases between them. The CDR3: CASNYREISTDTQYF. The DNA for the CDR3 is TGTGCCAGCAACTACAGGGAAATTAGCACAGATACGCAGTATTTT.

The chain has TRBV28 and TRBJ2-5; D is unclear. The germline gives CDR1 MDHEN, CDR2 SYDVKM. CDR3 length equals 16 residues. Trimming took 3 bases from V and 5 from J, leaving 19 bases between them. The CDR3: CASSFGPIGPPETQYF. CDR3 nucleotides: TGTGCCAGCAGTTTCGGTCCCATCGGACCCCCGGAGACCCAGTACTTC.

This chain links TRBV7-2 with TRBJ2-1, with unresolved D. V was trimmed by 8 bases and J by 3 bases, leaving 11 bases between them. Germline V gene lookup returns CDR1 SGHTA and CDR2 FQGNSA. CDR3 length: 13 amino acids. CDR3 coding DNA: TGTGCCAGCGGGCCTAGAGGCTACAATGAGCAGTTCTTC. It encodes CASGPRGYNEQFF. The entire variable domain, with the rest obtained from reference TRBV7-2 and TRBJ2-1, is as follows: GAGVSQSPSNKVTEKGKDVELRCDPISGHTALYWYRQSLGQGLEFLIYFQGNSAPDKSGLPSDRFSAERTGGSVSTLTIQRTQQEDSAVYLCASGPRGYNEQFFGPGTRLTVL.

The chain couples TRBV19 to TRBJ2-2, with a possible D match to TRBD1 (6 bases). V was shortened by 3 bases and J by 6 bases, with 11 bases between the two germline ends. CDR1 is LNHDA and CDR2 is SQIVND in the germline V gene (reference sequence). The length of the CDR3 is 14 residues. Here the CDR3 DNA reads TGTGCCAGTAGTATCCAACAGGGTTCCGGGGAGCTGTTTTTT. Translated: CASSIQQGSGELFF. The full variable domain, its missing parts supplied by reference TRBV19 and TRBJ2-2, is DGGITQSPKYLFRKEGQNVTLSCEQNLNHDAMYWYRQDPGQGLRLIYYSQIVNDFQKGDIAEGYSVSREKKESFPLTVTSAQKNPTAFYLCASSIQQGSGELFFGEGSRLTVL.

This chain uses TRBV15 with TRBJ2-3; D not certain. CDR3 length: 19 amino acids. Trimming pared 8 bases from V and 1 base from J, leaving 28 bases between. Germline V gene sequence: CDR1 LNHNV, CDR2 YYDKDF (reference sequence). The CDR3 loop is CATPGPPHNRTSCTDTQYF. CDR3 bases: TGTGCCACCCCCGGCCCCCCCCACAACCGGACCAGCTGCACAGATACGCAGTATTTT.

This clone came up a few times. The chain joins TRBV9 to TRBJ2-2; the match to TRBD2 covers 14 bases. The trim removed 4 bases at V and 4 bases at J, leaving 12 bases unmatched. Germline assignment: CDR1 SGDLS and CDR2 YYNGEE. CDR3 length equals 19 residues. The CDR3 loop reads CASSTGLAGGTRVTGELFF. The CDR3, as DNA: TGTGCCAGCAGCACCGGACTAGCGGGAGGCACGAGAGTCACCGGGGAGCTGTTTTTT.

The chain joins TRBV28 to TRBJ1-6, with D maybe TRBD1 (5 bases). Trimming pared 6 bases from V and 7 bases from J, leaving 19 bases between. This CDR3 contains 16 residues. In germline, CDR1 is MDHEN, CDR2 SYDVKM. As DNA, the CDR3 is TGTGCCAGCAGCCCATTGCCCTTCAAGGGGAATTCACCCCTCCACTTT. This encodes CASSPLPFKGNSPLHF.

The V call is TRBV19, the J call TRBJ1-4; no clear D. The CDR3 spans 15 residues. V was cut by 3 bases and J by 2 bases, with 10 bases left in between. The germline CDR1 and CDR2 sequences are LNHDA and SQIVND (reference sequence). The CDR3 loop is CASSIPSWTNEKLFF. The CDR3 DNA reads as TGTGCCAGTAGTATTCCCTCATGGACTAATGAAAAACTGTTTTTT. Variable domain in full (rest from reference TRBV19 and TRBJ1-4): DGGITQSPKYLFRKEGQNVTLSCEQNLNHDAMYWYRQDPGQGLRLIYYSQIVNDFQKGDIAEGYSVSREKKESFPLTVTSAQKNPTAFYLCASSIPSWTNEKLFFGSGTQLSVL.

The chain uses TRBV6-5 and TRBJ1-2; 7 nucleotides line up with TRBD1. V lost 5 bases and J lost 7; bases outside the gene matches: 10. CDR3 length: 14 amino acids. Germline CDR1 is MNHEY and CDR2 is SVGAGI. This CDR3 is CASSPDRDVGGYTF. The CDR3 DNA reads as TGTGCCAGCAGTCCCGACAGGGATGTGGGTGGCTACACCTTC.

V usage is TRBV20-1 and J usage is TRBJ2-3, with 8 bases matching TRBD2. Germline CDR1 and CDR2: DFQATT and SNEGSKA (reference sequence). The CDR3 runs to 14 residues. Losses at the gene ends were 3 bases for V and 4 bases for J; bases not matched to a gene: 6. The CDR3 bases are TGCAGTGCTAGTCTTAGCGGGGTGGCAGATACGCAGTATTTT. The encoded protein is CSASLSGVADTQYF.

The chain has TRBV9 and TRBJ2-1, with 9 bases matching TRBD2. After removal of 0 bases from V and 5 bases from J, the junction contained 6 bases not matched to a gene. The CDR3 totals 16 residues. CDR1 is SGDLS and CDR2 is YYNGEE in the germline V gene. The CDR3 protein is CASSVGSGRINNEQFF. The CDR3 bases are TGTGCCAGCAGCGTAGGAAGCGGGAGGATCAACAATGAGCAGTTCTTC.

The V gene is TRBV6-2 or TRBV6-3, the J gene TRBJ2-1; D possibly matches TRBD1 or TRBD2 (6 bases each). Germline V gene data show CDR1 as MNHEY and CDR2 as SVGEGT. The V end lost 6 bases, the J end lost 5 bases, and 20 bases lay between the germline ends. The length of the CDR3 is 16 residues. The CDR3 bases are TGTGCCAGCAGCCCTGGAGGGGCGCAGGGGAACAATGAGCAGTTCTTC. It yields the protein CASSPGGAQGNNEQFF.